Below, one T cell receptor (beta chain) is given with its context. Its target is unknown. TCRdb keeps only in-frame clones here, not all; method: immunoSEQ multiplex PCR. The sample contains 150,000 to 200,000 clones, approximately 90% of which appear only once. The data derive from a study of T cell responses to AZD1222 COVID-19 vaccine. Whole-study results and caveats: Baseline antibody screening turned up just six or seven seropositive AZD1222 recipients. At 160-218 and 743-854, vaccine-associated CD4 TCRs were dominant, and they spanned spike.

This CDR3 comprises 13 residues. The V end lost 2 bases, the J end lost 5 bases, and 9 bases lay between the germline ends. This receptor was identified in an adult in good health. J is TRBJ1-2 and V is TRBV12-3 or TRBV12-4; D remains unclear. Sequencing used peripheral blood, obtained on day 0 of AZD1222 vaccination. The CDR3 sequence is CASSLIPVYGYTF. Written as DNA, the CDR3 is TGTGCCAGCAGTTTAATCCCAGTATATGGCTACACCTTC.